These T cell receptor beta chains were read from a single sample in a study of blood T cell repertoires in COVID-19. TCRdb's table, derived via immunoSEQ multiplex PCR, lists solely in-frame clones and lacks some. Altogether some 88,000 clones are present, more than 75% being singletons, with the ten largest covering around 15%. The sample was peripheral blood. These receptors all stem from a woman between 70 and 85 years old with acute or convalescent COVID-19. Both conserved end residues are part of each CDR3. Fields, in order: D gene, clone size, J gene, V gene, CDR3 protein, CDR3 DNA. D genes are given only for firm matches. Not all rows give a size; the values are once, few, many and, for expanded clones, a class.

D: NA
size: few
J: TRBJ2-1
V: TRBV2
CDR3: CASSAGGLPRANEQFF
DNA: TGTGCCAGCAGTGCTGGGGGCCTTCCGAGGGCAAATGAGCAGTTCTTC

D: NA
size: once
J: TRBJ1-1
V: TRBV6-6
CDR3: CASSYRGGGNTEAFF
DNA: TGTGCCAGCAGTTACCGGGGGGGCGGAAACACTGAAGCTTTCTTT

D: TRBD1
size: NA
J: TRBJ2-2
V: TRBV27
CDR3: CASSLYPGRGITGELFF
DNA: TGTGCCAGCAGTTTATACCCCGGCAGGGGGATCACCGGGGAGCTGTTTTTT

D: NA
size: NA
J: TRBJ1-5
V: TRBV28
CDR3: CASRQGPNQPQHF
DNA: TGTGCCAGCAGACAGGGCCCGAATCAGCCCCAGCATTTT

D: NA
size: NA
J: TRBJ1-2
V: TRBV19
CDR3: CASSITGISVYGYTF
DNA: TGTGCCAGTAGTATAACAGGGATTTCAGTCTATGGCTACACCTTC

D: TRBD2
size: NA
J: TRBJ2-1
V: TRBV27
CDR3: CASSLSGASYNEQFF
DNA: TGTGCCAGCAGTTTAAGCGGGGCGTCCTACAATGAGCAGTTCTTC

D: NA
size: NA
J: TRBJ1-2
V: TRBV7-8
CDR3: CASSAERLGRTYGYTF
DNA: TGTGCCAGCAGCGCAGAGCGGCTTGGGCGGACCTATGGCTACACCTTC

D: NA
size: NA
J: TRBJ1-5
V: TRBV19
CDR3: CASTYGYQPQHF
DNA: TGTGCCAGTACATACGGTTATCAGCCCCAGCATTTT

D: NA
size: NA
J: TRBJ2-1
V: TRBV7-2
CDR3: CASNLRHGDPAGHNEQFF
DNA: TGTGCCAGCAACCTTAGGCACGGGGACCCCGCGGGGCACAATGAGCAGTTCTTC

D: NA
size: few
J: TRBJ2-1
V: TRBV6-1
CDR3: CASSEWADNEQFF
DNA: TGTGCCAGCAGTGAATGGGCAGACAATGAGCAGTTCTTC

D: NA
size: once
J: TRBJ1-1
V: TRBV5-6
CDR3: CASSLEGGGPEAFF
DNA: TGTGCCAGCAGCTTGGAGGGAGGCGGGCCTGAAGCTTTCTTT

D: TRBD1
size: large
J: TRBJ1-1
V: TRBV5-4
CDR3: CASSDGTDTEAFF
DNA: TGTGCCAGCAGCGACGGGACAGACACTGAAGCTTTCTTT

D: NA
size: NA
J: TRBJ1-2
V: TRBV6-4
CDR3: CASSDSEGRSTF
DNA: TGTGCCAGCAGTGACTCCGAGGGTAGATCCACCTTC

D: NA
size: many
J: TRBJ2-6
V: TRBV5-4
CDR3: CASSLGGSSGANVLTF
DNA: TGTGCCAGCAGCTTGGGTGGGAGCTCTGGGGCCAACGTCCTGACTTTC

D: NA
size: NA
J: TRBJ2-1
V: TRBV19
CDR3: CASSIPTAYNEQFF
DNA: TGTGCCAGTAGTATCCCTACAGCCTACAATGAGCAGTTCTTC

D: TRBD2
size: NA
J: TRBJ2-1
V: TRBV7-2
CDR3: CASSLGLAGVNEQFF
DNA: TGTGCCAGCAGCTTAGGCCTAGCGGGAGTCAATGAGCAGTTCTTC

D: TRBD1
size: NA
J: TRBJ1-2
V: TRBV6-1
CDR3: CASSEGTGDYYGYTF
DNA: TGTGCCAGCAGTGAAGGGACAGGGGACTACTATGGCTACACCTTC

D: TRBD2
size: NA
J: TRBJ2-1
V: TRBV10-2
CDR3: CASSLAGGAYNEQFF
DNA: TGCGCCAGCAGCCTAGCGGGAGGAGCCTACAATGAGCAGTTCTTC

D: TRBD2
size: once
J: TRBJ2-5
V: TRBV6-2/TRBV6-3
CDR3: CASSPAGVIETQYF
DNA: TGTGCCAGCAGCCCGGCGGGAGTAATCGAGACCCAGTACTTC

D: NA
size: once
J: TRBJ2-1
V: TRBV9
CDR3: CASSVEGTRTQFF
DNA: TGTGCCAGCAGCGTAGAGGGAACCCGGACACAGTTCTTC

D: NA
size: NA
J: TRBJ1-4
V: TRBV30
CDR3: CAWTASWEQTNEKLFF
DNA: TGTGCCTGGACCGCGAGCTGGGAGCAAACTAATGAAAAACTGTTTTTT

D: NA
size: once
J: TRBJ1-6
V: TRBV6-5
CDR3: CASTQGLWDNSPLHF
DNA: TGTGCCAGCACTCAGGGGCTTTGGGACAATTCACCCCTCCACTTT

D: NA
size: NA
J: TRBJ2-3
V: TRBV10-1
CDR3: CASSLGGDTQYF
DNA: TGCGCCAGCAGCCTAGGGGGAGATACGCAGTATTTT

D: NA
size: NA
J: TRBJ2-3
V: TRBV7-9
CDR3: CASSTSDSHTQYF
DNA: TGTGCCAGCAGCACATCGGACTCCCATACGCAGTATTTT

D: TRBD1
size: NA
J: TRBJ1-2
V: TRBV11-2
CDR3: CASSLDRGRGYTF
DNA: TGTGCCAGCAGCTTGGACAGGGGGCGAGGCTACACCTTC

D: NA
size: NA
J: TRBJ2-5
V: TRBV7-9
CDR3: CASSLVGLTQETQYF
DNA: TGTGCCAGCAGCTTAGTGGGCCTCACCCAAGAGACCCAGTACTTC

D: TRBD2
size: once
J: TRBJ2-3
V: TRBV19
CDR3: CASSSPSGLTDTQYF
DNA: TGTGCCAGTAGCAGTCCTAGCGGACTCACAGATACGCAGTATTTT

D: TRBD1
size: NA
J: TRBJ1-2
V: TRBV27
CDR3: CASSLKGGWDYGYTF
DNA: TGTGCCAGCAGTTTAAAAGGGGGCTGGGACTATGGCTACACCTTC

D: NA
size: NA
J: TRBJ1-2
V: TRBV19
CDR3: CASTQLAGVLTSDGYTF
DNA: TGTGCCAGCACCCAATTGGCGGGGGTCCTTACATCGGATGGCTACACCTTC

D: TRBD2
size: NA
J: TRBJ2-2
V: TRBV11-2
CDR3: CASSQRTSGMNTGELFF
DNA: TGTGCCAGCAGCCAAAGGACTAGCGGGATGAACACCGGGGAGCTGTTTTTT

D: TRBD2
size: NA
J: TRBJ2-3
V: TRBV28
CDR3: CASSSWTSGSTDTQYF
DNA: TGTGCCAGCAGTTCCTGGACTAGCGGGAGCACAGATACGCAGTATTTT

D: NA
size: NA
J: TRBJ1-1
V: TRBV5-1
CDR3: CASSPTGTEAFF
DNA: TGCGCCAGCAGTCCCACGGGGACTGAAGCTTTCTTT

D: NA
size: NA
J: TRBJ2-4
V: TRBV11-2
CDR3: CASSLEGQGGLMPNIQYF
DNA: TGTGCCAGCAGCTTGGAGGGTCAGGGGGGCCTTATGCCCAACATTCAGTACTTC

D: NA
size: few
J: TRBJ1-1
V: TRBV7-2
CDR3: CASSRGDLNTEAFF
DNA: TGTGCCAGCAGCCGGGGGGATTTAAACACTGAAGCTTTCTTT

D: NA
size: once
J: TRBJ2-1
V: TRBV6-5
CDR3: CASREGQQPYNEQFF
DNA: TGTGCCAGCAGGGAGGGACAGCAACCCTACAATGAGCAGTTCTTC

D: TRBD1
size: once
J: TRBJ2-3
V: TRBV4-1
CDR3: CASSRGSGQGNTDTQYF
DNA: TGCGCCAGCAGCCGCGGCTCGGGACAGGGGAACACAGATACGCAGTATTTT

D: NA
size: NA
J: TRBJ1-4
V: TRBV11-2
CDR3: CASSLARVVTNEKLFF
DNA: TGTGCCAGCAGCTTGGCCAGGGTGGTCACTAATGAAAAACTGTTTTTT

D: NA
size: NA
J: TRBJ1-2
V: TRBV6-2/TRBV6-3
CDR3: CASSPAGAGGYTF
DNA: TGTGCCAGCAGTCCGGCGGGGGCCGGCGGCTACACCTTC

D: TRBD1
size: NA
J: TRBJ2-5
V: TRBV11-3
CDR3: CASSMWDRGRETQYF
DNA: TGTGCCAGCAGCATGTGGGACAGGGGGCGAGAGACCCAGTACTTC

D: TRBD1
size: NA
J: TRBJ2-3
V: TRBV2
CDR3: CASSSGGGQGSTQYF
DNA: TGTGCCAGCTCCAGTGGGGGGGGACAGGGATCGACGCAGTATTTT